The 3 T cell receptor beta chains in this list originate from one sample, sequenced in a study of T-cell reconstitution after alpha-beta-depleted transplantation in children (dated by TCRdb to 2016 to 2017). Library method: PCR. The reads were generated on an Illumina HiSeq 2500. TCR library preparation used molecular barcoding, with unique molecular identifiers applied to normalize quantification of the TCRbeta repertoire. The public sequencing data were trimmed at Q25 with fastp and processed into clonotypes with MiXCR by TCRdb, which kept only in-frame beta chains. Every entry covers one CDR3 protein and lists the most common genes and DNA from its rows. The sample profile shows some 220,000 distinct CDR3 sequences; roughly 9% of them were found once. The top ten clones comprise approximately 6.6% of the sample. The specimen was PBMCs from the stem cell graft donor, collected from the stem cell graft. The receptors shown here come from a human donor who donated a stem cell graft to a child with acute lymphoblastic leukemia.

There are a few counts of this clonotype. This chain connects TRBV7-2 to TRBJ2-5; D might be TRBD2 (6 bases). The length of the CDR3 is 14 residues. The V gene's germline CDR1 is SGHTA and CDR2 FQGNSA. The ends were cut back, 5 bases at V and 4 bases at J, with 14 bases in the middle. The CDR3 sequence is CASSGYLASETQYF. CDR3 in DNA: TGTGCCAGCAGCGGATACCTAGCGTCAGAGACCCAGTACTTC. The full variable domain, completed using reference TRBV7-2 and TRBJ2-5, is GAGVSQSPSNKVTEKGKDVELRCDPISGHTALYWYRQSLGQGLEFLIYFQGNSAPDKSGLPSDRFSAERTGGSVSTLTIQRTQQEDSAVYLCASSGYLASETQYFGPGTRLLVL.

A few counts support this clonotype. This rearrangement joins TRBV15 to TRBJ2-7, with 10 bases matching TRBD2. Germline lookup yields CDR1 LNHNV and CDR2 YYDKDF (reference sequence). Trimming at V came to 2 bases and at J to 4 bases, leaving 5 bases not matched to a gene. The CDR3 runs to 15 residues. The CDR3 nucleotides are TGTGCCACCAGCAGATCTGGGACTAGCGTGTACGAGCAGTACTTC. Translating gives CATSRSGTSVYEQYF.

CDR3 in amino acids: CAWSQAANEKLFF. The CDR3 nucleotides are TGTGCCTGGTCCCAGGCGGCGAATGAAAAACTGTTTTTT. The V and J genes are TRBV30 and TRBJ1-4; D not certain. Between the trimmed V and J ends, which lost 5 bases and 5 bases, there was a span of 12 bases. The germline gives CDR1 GTSNPN, CDR2 SVGIG (reference sequence). The CDR3 has 13 residues.